One sample yielded the 21 T cell receptor beta chains listed below, sequenced in a study of tumor-infiltrating lymphocytes in primary liver carcinoma. The source material, about 18-31 mg of unsorted bulk tissue, was used to co-extract RNA and DNA. With a constant-region primer, TCR beta cDNA was made from 450 to 650 ng of total RNA. Modified slightly, ARM-PCR produced TCR beta libraries over three nested multiplex PCR rounds. Rounds one and two of PCR, each of 9 to 11 cycles, were primed with TRBV1-TRBV30 forward primers and a C-beta reverse primer. One entry per CDR3 protein results from TCRdb running MiXCR on the multiplex PCR reads. The sample carries about 210,000 distinct CDR3 sequences, 70% to 90% recorded once. Sequences were obtained from tumor tissue from primary liver carcinoma. These receptors were collected from a man in his forties with primary liver carcinoma and hepatitis B virus infection.

Comments on this clonotype: One end of the junction fails to match germline, which may point to a read error. V usage is TRBV5-1 and J usage is TRBJ1-1; possibly TRBD1 for D (6 bases). The CDR3 is made up of 12 amino acids. Germline CDR1 is SGHRS and CDR2 is YFSETQ. The CDR3, as DNA: TGCACCAGCAGCTTGGAGGGGGGGGCGGCTTTCTTT. Its translation is CTSSLEGGAAFF.

The chain carries TRBV11-2 and TRBJ2-1; 7 nucleotides align to TRBD2. V dropped 1 base and J dropped 7; count of bases not matched to a gene: 10. The germline V gene encodes CDR1 SGHAT and CDR2 FQNNGV. This CDR3 has 16 residues. CDR3 DNA sequence: TGTGCCAGCAGCTTAGGGATAGGGAGGGTCATAAATGAGCAGTTCTTC. Its protein is CASSLGIGRVINEQFF.

In the case of this clonotype: A much bigger clone sits one base away, suggesting this may be a read error. The rearrangement uses TRBV5-1 and TRBJ1-1, with a weak D call TRBD1 (6 bases). Germline V gene sequence: CDR1 SGHRS, CDR2 YFSETQ. Trimming shortened V by 9 bases and J by 7 bases, and 13 bases separated the two germline ends. This CDR3 has 11 amino acids. DNA for the CDR3: TGCGCCATCAGGGGAAGTTTTGAAGCTTTCTTT. As protein: CAIRGSFEAFF. Variable domain in full (rest from reference TRBV5-1 and TRBJ1-1): KAGVTQTPRYLIKTRGQQVTLSCSPISGHRSVSWYQQTPGQGLQFLFEYFSETQRNKGNFPGRFSGRQFSNSRSEMNVSTLELGDSALYLCAIRGSFEAFFGQGTRLTVV.

For this clonotype: As the CDR3 is not closed by the conserved phenylalanine or tryptophan, this likely results from a read error. The DNA is omitted, as the CDR3 cannot be located on it reliably, and the CDR3 follows TCRdb's listing. V and J are TRBV14 and TRBJ2-1; the D segment call TRBD2 is taken from the table without a DNA check. The germline gives CDR1 SGHDN, CDR2 FVKESK. Termini included, the CDR3 measures 16 amino acids. CDR3 residues: CTSSAVAGWVNNEQLV.

Comment on this clonotype: A read error may produce the germline difference seen at one junction end. The rearrangement joins TRBV4-1 to TRBJ1-5; tentatively, D is TRBD1 (5 bases). The length of the CDR3 is 15 residues. Germline assignment: CDR1 MGHRA and CDR2 YSYEKL. The CDR3: CVSSQGVDSNQPQHF. The CDR3 region has the DNA TGCGTCAGCAGCCAAGGGGTGGATAGCAATCAGCCCCAGCATTTT.

Notes on this clonotype: Its ends do not fully match the called genes, so a read error is possible. This chain connects TRBV4-3 to TRBJ2-3; 10 bases match TRBD2. Germline values: CDR1 LGHNA, CDR2 YSLEER. The CDR3 runs to 16 residues. Here the CDR3 reads CAISQGTSETTDTQYF. The CDR3, as DNA: TGCGCCATCAGCCAGGGGACTAGCGAGACCACAGATACGCAGTATTTT.

This clonotype was recorded once. A much larger clone sits a single nucleotide away, making a read error possible. This chain's CDR3 is CASNWLADSTDTQYF. The CDR3 nucleotides read TGTGCCAGCAATTGGCTAGCGGATAGCACAGATACGCAGTATTTT. The gene calls are TRBV28 and TRBJ2-3, with 7 bases that match TRBD2. CDR1 and CDR2 from the germline V gene are MDHEN and SYDVKM. The CDR3 is 15 amino acids. V lost 7 bases to trimming and J lost 0 bases; unmatched junction nucleotides: 7.

The V and J genes are TRBV29-1 and TRBJ2-5; weak D call: TRBD2 (5 bases). V was trimmed by 6 bases and J by 5 bases, leaving 13 bases between them. This CDR3 has 12 residues. The germline V gene encodes CDR1 SQVTM and CDR2 ANQGSEA. The CDR3 DNA follows: TGCAGCGTGTGGGTGAGAGGGGAGACCCAGTACTTC. It encodes CSVWVRGETQYF.

As regards this clonotype: A much larger clone sits a single nucleotide away, making a read error possible. The chain has TRBV6-4 and TRBJ2-2; D unresolved. The CDR3 loop spans 15 amino acids. Trimming removed 0 bases at V and 0 bases at J, with 5 bases between. Looked up from germline, CDR1 is MRHNA and CDR2 is SNTAGT. DNA of the CDR3: TGTGCCAGCAGTGACTCACAGACGAACACCGGGGAGCTGTTTTTT. Translation gives CASSDSQTNTGELFF.

This chain joins TRBV4-1 and TRBJ2-7, with no clear D. Trimming removed 2 bases at V and 10 bases at J, with 18 bases between. Germline CDR1 and CDR2: MGHRA and YSYEKL. CDR3 size: 14 residues. The CDR3 DNA follows: TGCGCCAGCAGCCAACATCTGGACCGTGCCGAACAGTACTTC. Its protein product is CASSQHLDRAEQYF.

The V call is TRBV7-3, the J call TRBJ2-7; 9 positions match TRBD1. CDR3 size: 13 residues. Germline V CDR1 and CDR2: SGHTA, FQGTGA. The J segment lost 5 bases and the V segment lost 6 bases, leaving 5 bases of the junction unmatched. CDR3 loop: CASSAWTGDEQYF. DNA of the CDR3: TGTGCCAGCAGTGCCTGGACAGGGGACGAGCAGTACTTC.

Of note for this clonotype: With a much larger clone just one base away, this may be a read error. The genes are TRBV28 and TRBJ1-1; 10 bases match TRBD1. This CDR3 contains 15 residues. Per the germline V gene, CDR1 is MDHEN and CDR2 is SYDVKM. The DNA for the CDR3 is TGTGCCGGCAGTACGCCGGGACAGGGGTATACTGAAGCTTTCTTT. Encoded protein: CAGSTPGQGYTEAFF.

This clonotype occurred a few times. The junction and the germline gene differ at one end; a read error may be behind it. This chain connects TRBV29-1 to TRBJ2-5; 8 positions match TRBD1. This CDR3 has 15 amino acids. Germline CDR1 SQVTM, CDR2 ANQGSEA. In DNA form, the CDR3 reads TGCAGCGTCCGAGTCCCGAGACAGGGGATTGAGACTCAGTACTTC. Translating gives CSVRVPRQGIETQYF.

Turning to this clonotype: At one end the junction does not follow the germline gene, possibly because of a read error. CDR3 sequence: CASSQVGQGGTGELIF. The CDR3 bases are TGTGCCAGCAGCCAAGTCGGGCAGGGCGGCACCGGGGAGCTGATTTTT. This chain joins TRBV4-2 and TRBJ2-2; D might be TRBD1 or TRBD2, each matching 5 bases. Per germline, CDR1 LGHNA and CDR2 YNFKEQ. CDR3 length: 16 amino acids.

The gene calls are TRBV29-1 and TRBJ1-5, with D tentatively TRBD1 (5 bases). The DNA matches TRBJ2-3 better at its end, which makes the J call doubtful. Germline V lookup: CDR1 SQVTM, CDR2 ANQGSEA. This CDR3 is built from 12 residues. DNA of the CDR3: TGCAGCGTTGCTCAGGGATGGCAGCCCCAGTATTTT. This gives the protein CSVAQGWQPQYF.

The chain uses TRBV7-8 and TRBJ1-5; the D is unclear. The length of the CDR3 is 14 residues. From germline, CDR1 is SGHVS and CDR2 FQNEAQ. Trimming stripped 2 bases from V and 10 bases from J, with 15 bases between. This CDR3 is CASSLSWVNRPQHF. The DNA for the CDR3 is TGTGCCAGCAGCTTATCGTGGGTCAATCGTCCCCAGCATTTT.

This clonotype was found a few times. The CDR3 protein is CASSQEVVGASYNEQFF. The CDR3 DNA reads TGTGCCAGTAGTCAAGAGGTAGTGGGGGCCTCCTACAATGAGCAGTTCTTC. V and J are TRBV4-2 and TRBJ2-1; D may be TRBD1 (6 bases). V was shortened by 9 bases and J by 0 bases, with 21 bases between the two germline ends. CDR3 length equals 17 residues. Germline V gene lookup returns CDR1 LGHNA and CDR2 YNFKEQ.

The rearrangement links TRBV19 to TRBJ2-1; 7 positions agree with TRBD1. Looked up from germline, CDR1 is LNHDA and CDR2 is SQIVND (reference sequence). The CDR3 is 15 amino acids. CDR3 sequence (DNA): TGTGTCAATAGTTCCGGGACAGCGGCTACTCATGAGCAGTTCTTC. This codes for CVNSSGTAATHEQFF.

This clonotype was detected only once. One end of the junction fails to match germline, which may point to a read error. The V and J genes are TRBV6-2 or TRBV6-3 and TRBJ1-1; D is perhaps TRBD1 (5 bases). The germline CDR1 and CDR2 sequences are MNHEY and SVGEGT. The CDR3 consists of 14 residues. CDR3 region: CASSYSSGLTEAFF. The CDR3 DNA reads as TGTGCCAGCAGTTATTCCTCAGGGCTTACTGAAGCTTTCTTC.

V is TRBV6-5 and J is TRBJ2-7; D ambiguous. Germline CDR1 is MNHEY and CDR2 is SVGAGI. The CDR3 runs 15 residues. V lost 0 bases to trimming and J lost 3 bases, with 12 bases between them. CDR3 nucleotide sequence: TGTGCCAGCAGTTACTCGCACCACGGTGGCTACGAGCAGTACTTC. Protein: CASSYSHHGGYEQYF.

As concerns this clonotype: At one of its ends the junction is not consistent with the germline gene, which may arise from a read error. The chain employs TRBV6-6 and TRBJ2-5; D remains unclear. Germline CDR1 is MNHNY and CDR2 is SVGAGI (reference sequence). The CDR3 covers 12 residues. In DNA form, the CDR3 reads TGTACCAGCAGCCTTGTCGCGGAGACCCAGTATTTC. Residues: CTSSLVAETQYF.